This T cell receptor beta chain came from a study of blood T cell repertoires in COVID-19. Study context: Acute-phase and convalescent COVID-19 samples originated in the United States, Italy and Spain. Sample material is recorded as cDNA or gDNA derived from T cells, B-cell-depleted T cells, or PBMCs.

Per the original data handling: Reference gene primers were amplified, and this amplification served to estimate nucleated cell counts. Clones were sequenced by immunoSEQ multiplex PCR, and TCRdb holds only the in-frame ones, with some missing. D and trimming come from the DNA, and the V and J calls and clone size come from that table. Seen here are about 270,000 clones, around 86% observed once, and the top ten hold just under 3%. Per germline, CDR1 MNHEY and CDR2 SVGAGI. The CDR3 runs 15 residues. Remarks on this clone: Relative to the germline gene, one junction end is altered; a read error may explain this.

The chain has TRBV6-5 and TRBJ1-4; 8 bases fit TRBD1. The receptor comes from a woman aged 55-69 years with active or convalescent COVID-19. Sequencing used peripheral blood. The CDR3 sequence is CASRYSQGANEKLFF. In DNA, the CDR3 is TGTGCCAGCAGATACTCACAGGGGGCTAATGAAAAACTGTTTTTT.